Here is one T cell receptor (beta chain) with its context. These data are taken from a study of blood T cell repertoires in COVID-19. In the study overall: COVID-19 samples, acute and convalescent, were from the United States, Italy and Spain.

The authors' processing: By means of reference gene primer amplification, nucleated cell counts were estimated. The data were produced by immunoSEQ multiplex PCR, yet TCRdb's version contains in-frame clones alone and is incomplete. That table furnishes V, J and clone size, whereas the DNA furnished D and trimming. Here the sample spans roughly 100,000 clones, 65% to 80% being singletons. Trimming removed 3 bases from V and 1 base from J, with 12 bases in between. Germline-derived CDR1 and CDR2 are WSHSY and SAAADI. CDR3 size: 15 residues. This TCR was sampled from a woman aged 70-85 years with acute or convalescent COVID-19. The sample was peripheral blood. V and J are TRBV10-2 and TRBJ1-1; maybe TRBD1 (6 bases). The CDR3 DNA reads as TGCGCCAGCAGTGATAACGACAGGAGGAACACTGAAGCTTTCTTT. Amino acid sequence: CASSDNDRRNTEAFF.